This paragraph covers one T cell receptor beta chain sequence. What it binds is not known. The source of the sample is a study of cytomegalovirus exposure and HLA in healthy donors. Findings and limits, study-wide: Later on, an analysis tied over 15,000 TCR beta sequences to HLA alleles at 0.05 false discovery rate.

Researchers ran the PCR with 60 Vbeta and 13 Jbeta primers. Clones were read by immunoSEQ multiplex PCR, and TCRdb kept only the in-frame ones, dropping some. Of about 160,000 clones listed, around 80% are singletons. As for the donors, each was a healthy bone marrow donor. From germline, CDR1 is SNHLY and CDR2 FYNNEI. The CDR3 contains 14 residues. J gave up 7 bases and V 6 bases, and 4 bases lay outside the gene matches. The TCR sequence derives from a man between 35 and 55 years old in good health and CMV-seronegative. The rearrangement uses TRBV2 and TRBJ2-2, with 11 bases aligning to TRBD1. Sequencing was done on a sample of PBMCs. The CDR3: CASSMDRGRGELFF. For the CDR3, the DNA is TGTGCCAGCAGCATGGACAGGGGGCGCGGGGAGCTGTTTTTT.